The following is a TCR beta chain sequence with its context. Its cognate antigen is unknown. The germline CDR1 and CDR2 sequences are MNHNY and SVGAGI (reference sequence). V was shortened by 2 bases and J by 6 bases, with 14 bases between the two germline ends. CDR3 length: 15 residues. Antigen-specific CD4+ T cells expanded by the ViraFEST assay with viral peptide pools were then sequenced. A 10-day culture period preceded the isolation of CD4+ T cells. BNT162b2 vaccine or mRNA-1273 vaccine was given to participants in two doses. PBMC were cultured at fewer than 2.5 million per well with about 10 IU/ml IL-2 and around 9.4 ug/ml peptides. Both day 3 and day 7 saw half the medium replaced with IL-2 medium. The data belong to a study of vaccination effects on CD4 cells after COVID-19. Looking at the study overall: Sampling occurred a median 72 days post second dose, range 14 to 241. The study, taken as a whole, reports: Researchers report that only 1 of 255 vaccine-induced clones in healthy vaccinees cross-reacted with common cold coronaviruses.

Here immunoSEQ multiplex PCR was the method, and the copy in TCRdb shows in-frame clones only, minus some. The sample has more than 60,000 clones; roughly 74% are singletons. Sequencing was performed on CD4+ T cells from PBMCs cultured with HCoV-229E spike peptides, taken after COVID-19 vaccination. The V gene is TRBV6-6, the J gene TRBJ1-5, with a possible D match to TRBD1 (5 bases). This clonotype was sampled from a human donor who received a COVID-19 vaccine. This chain's CDR3 is CASSYREGAGQPQHF. In DNA form, the CDR3 reads TGTGCCAGCAGTTACCGGGAAGGGGCGGGTCAGCCCCAGCATTTT.